This T cell receptor beta chain emerged from a study of blood T cell repertoires in COVID-19. V lost 5 bases, J lost 4 bases, and 13 bases lay in between. The CDR3 is 14 residues long. In germline, CDR1 is SGHAT, CDR2 FQNNGV. Profiled with immunoSEQ multiplex PCR; TCRdb holds only in-frame clones, not every one. Of 150,000 to 200,000 clones listed, approximately 95% are singletons. This clone was observed a single time. The chain uses TRBV11-2 and TRBJ2-3; perhaps TRBD2 as D (6 bases). Sequencing was carried out using peripheral blood. The origin of this receptor is a woman aged 55-69 years with COVID-19, enrolled during active disease. The CDR3 reads CASSALTSSDTQYF. In DNA, the CDR3 is TGTGCCAGCAGCGCCCTGACTAGTTCAGATACGCAGTATTTT.